The table lists the clone carrying this T cell receptor beta chain with a count of one. Its specificity is unknown. These data originate in a study of cytomegalovirus exposure and HLA in healthy donors. Study-level findings and limits: Altogether, 170 or so TCR beta chains were recorded as cytomegalovirus-associated.

CDR1 and CDR2 from the germline V gene are LGHNT and FRNRAP. The CDR3 length is 15 residues. The V gene end was trimmed by 4 bases and the J gene end by 4 bases; junction bases not matched to a gene: 3. Sequenced by immunoSEQ multiplex PCR; TCRdb stores in-frame clones only, minus some. The sample yields more than 90,000 clones, about 91% seen once. This TCR derives from a young man in good health and CMV-seronegative. The sample comprised PBMCs. V and J are TRBV12-5 and TRBJ2-2, with 10 bases aligning to TRBD1. The DNA for the CDR3 is TGTGCTAGTGGTTCGGGACAGGGGTCCACCGGGGAGCTGTTTTTT. It is translated as CASGSGQGSTGELFF.